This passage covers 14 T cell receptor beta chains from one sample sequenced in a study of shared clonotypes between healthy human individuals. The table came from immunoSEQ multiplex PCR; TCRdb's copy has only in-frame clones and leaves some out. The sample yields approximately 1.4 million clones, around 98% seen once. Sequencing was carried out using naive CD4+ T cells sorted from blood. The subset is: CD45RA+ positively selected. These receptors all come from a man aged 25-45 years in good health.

CDR3 residues: CASISQTGYGYTF. In DNA, the CDR3 is TGTGCCAGCATTTCCCAGACAGGGTATGGCTACACCTTC. The V gene is TRBV6-1, the J gene TRBJ1-2; 7 bases map to TRBD1. Germline lookup yields CDR1 MNHNS and CDR2 SASEGT. V trimming: 7 bases; J trimming: 5 bases; junction bases outside the gene matches: 7. The CDR3 runs 13 residues.

The CDR3 DNA reads TGTGCCAGCTCATCTACAGGGTCCCTCTGGAACACCGGGGAGCTGTTTTTT. This translates into CASSSTGSLWNTGELFF. This chain uses TRBV18 with TRBJ2-2, with D maybe TRBD1 (6 bases). The CDR3 is made up of 17 amino acids. Trimming removed 5 bases from V and 1 base from J, with 17 bases in between. Germline V gives CDR1 KGHSH, CDR2 LQKENI.

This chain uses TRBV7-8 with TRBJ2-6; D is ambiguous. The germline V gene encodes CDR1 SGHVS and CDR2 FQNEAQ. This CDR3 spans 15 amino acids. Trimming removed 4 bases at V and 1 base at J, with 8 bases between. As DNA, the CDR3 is TGTGCCAGCAGCTCAGCTTTTTCTGGGGCCAACGTCCTGACTTTC. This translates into CASSSAFSGANVLTF. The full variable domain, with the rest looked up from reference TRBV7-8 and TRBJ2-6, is GAGVSQSPRYKVAKRGQDVALRCDPISGHVSLFWYQQALGQGPEFLTYFQNEAQLDKSGLPSDRFFAERPEGSVSTLKIQRTQQEDSAVYLCASSSAFSGANVLTFGAGSRLTVL.

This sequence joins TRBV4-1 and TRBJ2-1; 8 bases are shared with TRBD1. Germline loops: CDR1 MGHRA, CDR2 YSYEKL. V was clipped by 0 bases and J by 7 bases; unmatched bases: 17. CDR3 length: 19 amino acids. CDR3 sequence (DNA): TGCGCCAGCAGCCAAGATTCCCCGGCGGGCAGGGGGCTCAGGAATGAGCAGTTCTTC. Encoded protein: CASSQDSPAGRGLRNEQFF.

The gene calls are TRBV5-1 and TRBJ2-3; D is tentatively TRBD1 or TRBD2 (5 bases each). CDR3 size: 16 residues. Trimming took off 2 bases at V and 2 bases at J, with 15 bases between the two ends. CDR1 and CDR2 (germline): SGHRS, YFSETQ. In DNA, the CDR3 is TGCGCCAGCAGCTTCGGGACCCTCGCGCCCACAGATACGCAGTATTTT. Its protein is CASSFGTLAPTDTQYF. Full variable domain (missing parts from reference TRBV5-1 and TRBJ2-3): KAGVTQTPRYLIKTRGQQVTLSCSPISGHRSVSWYQQTPGQGLQFLFEYFSETQRNKGNFPGRFSGRQFSNSRSEMNVSTLELGDSALYLCASSFGTLAPTDTQYFGPGTRLTVL.

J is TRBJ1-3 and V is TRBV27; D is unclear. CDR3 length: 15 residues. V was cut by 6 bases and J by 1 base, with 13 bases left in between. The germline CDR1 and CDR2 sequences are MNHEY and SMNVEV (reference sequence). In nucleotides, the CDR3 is TGTGCCAGCAGGGCCGCAAAAGCTTCTGGAAACACCATATATTTT. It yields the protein CASRAAKASGNTIYF.

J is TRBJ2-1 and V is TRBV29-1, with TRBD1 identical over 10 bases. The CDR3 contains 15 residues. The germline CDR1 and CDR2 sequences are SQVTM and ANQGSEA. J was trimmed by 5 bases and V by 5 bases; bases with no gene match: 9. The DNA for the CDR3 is TGCAGCGTTTTAAAGGGACAGGGGAGAAACAATGAGCAGTTCTTC. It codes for CSVLKGQGRNNEQFF.

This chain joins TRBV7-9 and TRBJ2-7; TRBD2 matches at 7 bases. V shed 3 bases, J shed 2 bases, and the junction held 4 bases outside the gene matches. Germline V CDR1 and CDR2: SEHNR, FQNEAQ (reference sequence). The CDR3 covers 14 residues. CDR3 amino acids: CASSFLAAAYEQYF. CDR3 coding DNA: TGTGCCAGCAGCTTCCTAGCGGCTGCCTACGAGCAGTACTTC.

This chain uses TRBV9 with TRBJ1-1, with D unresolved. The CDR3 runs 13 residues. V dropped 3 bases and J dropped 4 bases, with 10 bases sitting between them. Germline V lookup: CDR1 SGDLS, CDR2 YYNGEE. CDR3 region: CASSDGLFTEAFF. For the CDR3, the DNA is TGTGCCAGCAGCGATGGACTCTTCACTGAAGCTTTCTTT. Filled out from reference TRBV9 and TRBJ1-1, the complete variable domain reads DSGVTQTPKHLITATGQRVTLRCSPRSGDLSVYWYQQSLDQGLQFLIQYYNGEERAKGNILERFSAQQFPDLHSELNLSSLELGDSALYFCASSDGLFTEAFFGQGTRLTVV.

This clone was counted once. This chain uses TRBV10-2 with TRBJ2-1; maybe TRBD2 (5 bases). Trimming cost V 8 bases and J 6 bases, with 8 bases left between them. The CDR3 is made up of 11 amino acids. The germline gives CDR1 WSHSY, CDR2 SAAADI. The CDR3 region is CASSRGNEQFF. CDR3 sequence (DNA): TGCGCCAGCTCCCGGGGCAATGAGCAGTTCTTC.

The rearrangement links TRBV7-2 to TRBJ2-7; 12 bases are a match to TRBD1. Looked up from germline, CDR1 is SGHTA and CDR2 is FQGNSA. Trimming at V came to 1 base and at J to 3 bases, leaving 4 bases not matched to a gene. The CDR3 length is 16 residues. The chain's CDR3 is CASSLVWDRGLYEQYF. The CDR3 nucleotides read TGTGCCAGCAGCTTAGTGTGGGACAGGGGGCTCTACGAGCAGTACTTC.

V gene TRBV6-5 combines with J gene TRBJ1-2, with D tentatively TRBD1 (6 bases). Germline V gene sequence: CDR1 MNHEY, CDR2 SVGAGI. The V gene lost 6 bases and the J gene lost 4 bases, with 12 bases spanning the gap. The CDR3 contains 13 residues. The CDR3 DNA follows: TGTGCCAGCAGAACCGGGACACGCTATGGCTACACCTTC. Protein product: CASRTGTRYGYTF.

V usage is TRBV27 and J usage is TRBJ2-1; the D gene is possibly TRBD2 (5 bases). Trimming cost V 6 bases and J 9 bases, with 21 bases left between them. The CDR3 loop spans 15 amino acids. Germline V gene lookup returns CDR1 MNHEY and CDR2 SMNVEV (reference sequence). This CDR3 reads CASRSLVPSVGEQFF. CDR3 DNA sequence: TGTGCCAGCAGGTCACTAGTACCGTCTGTGGGTGAGCAGTTCTTC.

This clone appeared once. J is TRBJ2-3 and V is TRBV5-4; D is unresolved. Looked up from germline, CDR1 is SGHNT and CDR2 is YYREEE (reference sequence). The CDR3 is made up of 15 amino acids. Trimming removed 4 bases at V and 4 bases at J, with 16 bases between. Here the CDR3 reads CASSPSGWVADTQYF. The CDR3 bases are TGTGCCAGCAGCCCTTCCGGTTGGGTCGCAGATACGCAGTATTTT.